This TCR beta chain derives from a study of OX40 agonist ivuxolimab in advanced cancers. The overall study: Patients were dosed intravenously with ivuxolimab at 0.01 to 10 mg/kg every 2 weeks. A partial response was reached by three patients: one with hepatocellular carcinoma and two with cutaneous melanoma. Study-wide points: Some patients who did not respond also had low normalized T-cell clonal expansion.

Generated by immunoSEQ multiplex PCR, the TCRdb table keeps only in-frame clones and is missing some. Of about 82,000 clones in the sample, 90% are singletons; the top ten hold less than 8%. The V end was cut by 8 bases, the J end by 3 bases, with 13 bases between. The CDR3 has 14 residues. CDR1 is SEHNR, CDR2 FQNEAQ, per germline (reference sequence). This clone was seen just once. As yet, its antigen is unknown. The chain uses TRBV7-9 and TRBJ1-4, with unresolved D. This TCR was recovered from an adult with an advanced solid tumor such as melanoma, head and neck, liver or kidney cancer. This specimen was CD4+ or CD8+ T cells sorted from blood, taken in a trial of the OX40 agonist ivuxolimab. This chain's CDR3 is CASQRREANEKLFF. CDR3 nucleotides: TGTGCCAGCCAGCGGCGGGAGGCTAATGAAAAACTGTTTTTT.